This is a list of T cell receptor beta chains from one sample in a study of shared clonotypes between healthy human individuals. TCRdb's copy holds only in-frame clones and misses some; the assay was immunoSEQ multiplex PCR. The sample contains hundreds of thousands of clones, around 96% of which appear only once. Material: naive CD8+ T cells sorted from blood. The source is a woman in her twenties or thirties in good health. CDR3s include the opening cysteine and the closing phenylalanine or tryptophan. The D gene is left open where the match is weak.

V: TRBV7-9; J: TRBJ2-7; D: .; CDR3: CASSFGGSYEQYF; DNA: TGTGCCAGCAGCTTTGGGGGATCCTACGAGCAGTACTTC
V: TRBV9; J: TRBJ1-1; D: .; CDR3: CASSGGTNMNTEAFF; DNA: TGTGCCAGCAGCGGAGGGACCAACATGAACACTGAAGCTTTCTTT
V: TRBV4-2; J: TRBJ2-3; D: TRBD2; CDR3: CASSQEFGLVSTDTQYF; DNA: TGTGCCAGCAGCCAAGAATTCGGACTAGTCTCGACAGATACGCAGTATTTT
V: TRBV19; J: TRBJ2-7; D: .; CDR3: CASRGFEGLGEQYF; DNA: TGTGCCAGTAGGGGTTTTGAGGGGCTTGGAGAGCAGTACTTC
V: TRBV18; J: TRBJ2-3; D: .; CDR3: CASSFGTLDRTDTQYF; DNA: TGTGCCAGCTCATTTGGGACTTTGGATCGCACAGATACGCAGTATTTT
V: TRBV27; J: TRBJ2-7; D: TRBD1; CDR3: CASSDAGGAEIEQYF; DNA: TGTGCCAGCAGCGACGCAGGGGGCGCGGAAATCGAGCAGTACTTC
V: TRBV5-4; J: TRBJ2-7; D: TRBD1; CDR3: CASSSGTGNSYEQYF; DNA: TGTGCCAGCAGCTCCGGGACAGGAAACTCCTACGAGCAGTACTTC
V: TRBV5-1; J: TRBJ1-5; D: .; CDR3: CASSTGRGSNQPQHF; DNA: TGCGCCAGCAGCACGGGACGGGGTAGCAATCAGCCCCAGCATTTT
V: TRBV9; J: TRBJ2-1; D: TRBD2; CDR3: CASSVQAGGNNEQFF; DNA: TGTGCCAGCAGCGTTCAAGCGGGAGGGAATAATGAGCAGTTCTTC
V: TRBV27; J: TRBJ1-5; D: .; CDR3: CASSLLAGVNQPQHF; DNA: TGTGCCAGCAGTTTGTTGGCAGGGGTCAATCAGCCCCAGCATTTT
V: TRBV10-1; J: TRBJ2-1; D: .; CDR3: CASSDGNEQFF; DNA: TGCGCCAGCAGTGACGGGAATGAGCAGTTCTTC
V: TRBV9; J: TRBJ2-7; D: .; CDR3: CASSVEWRGEQYF; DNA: TGTGCCAGCAGCGTAGAGTGGAGGGGCGAGCAGTACTTC
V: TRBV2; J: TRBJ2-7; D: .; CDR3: CASRMVIYEQYF; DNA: TGTGCCAGCAGAATGGTGATTTACGAGCAGTACTTC
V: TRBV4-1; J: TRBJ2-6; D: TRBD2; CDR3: CASSQDSAGVTGANVLTF; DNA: TGCGCCAGCAGCCAAGATTCAGCGGGAGTCACTGGGGCCAACGTCCTGACTTTC
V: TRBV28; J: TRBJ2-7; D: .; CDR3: CASSLSRRQNTFVSYEQYF; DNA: TGTGCCAGCAGTTTATCCCGTAGACAGAATACCTTTGTATCCTACGAGCAGTACTTC
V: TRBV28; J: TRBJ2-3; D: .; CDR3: CASSFSWGGTDTQYF; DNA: TGTGCCAGCAGTTTCTCATGGGGGGGCACAGATACGCAGTATTTT
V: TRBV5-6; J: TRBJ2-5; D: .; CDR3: CASSFLIQETQYF; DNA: TGTGCCAGCAGCTTCCTGATACAAGAGACCCAGTACTTC
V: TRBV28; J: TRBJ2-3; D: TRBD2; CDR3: CASSLPGGWGDTQYF; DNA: TGTGCCAGCAGTTTGCCGGGAGGATGGGGAGATACGCAGTATTTT
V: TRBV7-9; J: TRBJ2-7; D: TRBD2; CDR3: CASSQAGPRTYEQYF; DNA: TGTGCCAGCAGCCAAGCGGGGCCTCGGACGTACGAGCAGTACTTC
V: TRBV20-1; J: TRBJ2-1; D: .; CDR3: CSAMRGNEQFF; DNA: TGCAGTGCTATGCGGGGCAATGAGCAGTTCTTC
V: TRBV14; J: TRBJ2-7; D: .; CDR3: CASSPHEQYF; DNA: TGTGCCAGCAGCCCACACGAGCAGTACTTC
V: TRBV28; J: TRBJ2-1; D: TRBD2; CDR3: CASSPGGRGEQFF; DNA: TGTGCCAGCAGTCCCGGCGGGAGGGGTGAGCAGTTCTTC
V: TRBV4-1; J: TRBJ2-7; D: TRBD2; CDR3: CASSPPAGLSYEQYF; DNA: TGCGCCAGCAGCCCGCCAGCGGGGCTATCCTACGAGCAGTACTTC
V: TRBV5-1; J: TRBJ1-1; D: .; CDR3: CASSLGLGQNTEAFF; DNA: TGCGCCAGCAGCTTGGGCCTCGGACAGAACACTGAAGCTTTCTTT
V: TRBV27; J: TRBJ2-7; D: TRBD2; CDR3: CASSLLAGGMYEQYF; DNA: TGTGCCAGCAGTTTATTGGCGGGAGGAATGTACGAGCAGTACTTC
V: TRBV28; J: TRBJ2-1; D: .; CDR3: CASGSGTEQFF; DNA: TGTGCCAGCGGCTCCGGGACAGAGCAGTTCTTC